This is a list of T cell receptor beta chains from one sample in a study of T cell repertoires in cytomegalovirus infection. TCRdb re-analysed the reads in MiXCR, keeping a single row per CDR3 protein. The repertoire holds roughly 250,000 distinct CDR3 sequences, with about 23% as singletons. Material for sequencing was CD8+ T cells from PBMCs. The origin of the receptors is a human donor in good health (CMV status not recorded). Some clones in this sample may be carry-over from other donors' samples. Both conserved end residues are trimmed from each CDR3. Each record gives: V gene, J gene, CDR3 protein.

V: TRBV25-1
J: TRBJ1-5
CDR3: ASLAGILYSNQPQH

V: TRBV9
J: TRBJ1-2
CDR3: ASSVAQGAFGYT

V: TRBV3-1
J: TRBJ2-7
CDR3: ASTLTVNPYEQY

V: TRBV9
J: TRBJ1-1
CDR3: ASSDTPGQGLTEAF

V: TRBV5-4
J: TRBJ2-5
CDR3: ASSLGGLAGGLETQY

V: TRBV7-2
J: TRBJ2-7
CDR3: ASSYTRPEQY

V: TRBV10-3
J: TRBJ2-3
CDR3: AISAHLGLTDTQY

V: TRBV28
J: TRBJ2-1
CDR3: ASCLGRYNEQF

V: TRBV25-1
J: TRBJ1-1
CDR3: ASSHGPGAAWDMNTEAF

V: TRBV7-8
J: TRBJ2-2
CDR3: ASSLWGQGSNTGELF

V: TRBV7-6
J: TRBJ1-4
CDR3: ASSLPAQGATNEKLF

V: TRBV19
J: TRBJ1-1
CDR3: ASSIGRPSNTEAF

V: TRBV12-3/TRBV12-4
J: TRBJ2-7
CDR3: ASSFVRWNEQY

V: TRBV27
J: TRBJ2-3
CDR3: ASSRGRGSTDTQY

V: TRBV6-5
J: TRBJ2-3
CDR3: ASSEAGTEFTDTQY

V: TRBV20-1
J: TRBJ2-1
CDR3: SALSGVSSYNEQF

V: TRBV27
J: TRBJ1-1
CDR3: ASSYNSNTEAF

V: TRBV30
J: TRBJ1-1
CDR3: AWSGSEGNTEAF

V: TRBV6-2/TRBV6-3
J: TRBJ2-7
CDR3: ASSPPLTGSYEQY

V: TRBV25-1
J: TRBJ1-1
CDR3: ASSPVGTANTEAF

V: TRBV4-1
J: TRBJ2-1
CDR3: ASSQDGGGGRGYNEQF

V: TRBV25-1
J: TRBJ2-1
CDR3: ASSESGTVNYNEQF

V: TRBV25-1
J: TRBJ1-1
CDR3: ASSRDGNTEAF

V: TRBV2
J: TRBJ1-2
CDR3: ASPGTAYGYT

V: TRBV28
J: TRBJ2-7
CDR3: ASSLLGQASSYEQY

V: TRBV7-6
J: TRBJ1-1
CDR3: ASSLGRAHTEAF

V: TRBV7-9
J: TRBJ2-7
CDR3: ASSQRGAPYEQY

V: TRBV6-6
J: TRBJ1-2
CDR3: ASSRGGQVNYGYT

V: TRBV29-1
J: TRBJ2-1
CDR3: SVAGAGLRPNEQF

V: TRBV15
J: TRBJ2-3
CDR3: ATSNPGLAGDTDTQY

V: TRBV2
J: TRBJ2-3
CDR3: ASSEAGLAGGPGSTDTQY

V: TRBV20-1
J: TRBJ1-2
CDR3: SARDPPLVGYT

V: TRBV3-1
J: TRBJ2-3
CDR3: ASSPSWGGGTDTQY

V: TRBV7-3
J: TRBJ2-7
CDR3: ASSLRGSGQYYEQY

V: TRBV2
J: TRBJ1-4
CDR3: ASSEEGDPADNEKLF

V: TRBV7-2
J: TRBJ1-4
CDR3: ASSDGLTNEKLF

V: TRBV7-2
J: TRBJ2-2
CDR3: ASSQLGELF

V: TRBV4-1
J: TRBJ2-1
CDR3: ASSQVGSGLAYNEQF

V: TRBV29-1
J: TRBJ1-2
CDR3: SVSQGAYGYT

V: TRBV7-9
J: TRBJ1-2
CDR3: ASSSPGDYGYT

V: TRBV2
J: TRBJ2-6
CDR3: ASSETGSSGANVLT

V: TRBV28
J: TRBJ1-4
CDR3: ASRGEKLF

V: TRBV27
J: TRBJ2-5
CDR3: ASSLTARYQETQY

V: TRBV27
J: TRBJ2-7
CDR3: AVSGGNEQY

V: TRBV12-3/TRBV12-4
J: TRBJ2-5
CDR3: ASTYGTGAQETQY

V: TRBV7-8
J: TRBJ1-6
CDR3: ASSLDSLGSYNSPLH

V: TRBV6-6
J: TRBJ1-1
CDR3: ASSLQGNSEAF

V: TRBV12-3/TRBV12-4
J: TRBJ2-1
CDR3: ASTPSGFYNEQF

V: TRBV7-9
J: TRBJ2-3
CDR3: ASSLDGWADTQY

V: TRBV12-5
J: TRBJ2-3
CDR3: ASGLGGFGDTQY

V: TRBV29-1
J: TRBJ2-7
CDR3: SVEESGYEQY

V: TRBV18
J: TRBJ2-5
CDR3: ASSPYRGQETQY

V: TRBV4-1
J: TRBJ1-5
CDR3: ASSHGANQPQH

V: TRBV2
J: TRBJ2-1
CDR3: ASSEEGSGGTDEQF

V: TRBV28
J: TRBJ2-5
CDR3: ASSTGTLTQY

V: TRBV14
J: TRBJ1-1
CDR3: ASSQVSLGTEAF

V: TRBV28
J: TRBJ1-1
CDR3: ASSFGQTGGTEAF

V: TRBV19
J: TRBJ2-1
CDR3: ASSANRDSGNEQF